This entry concerns a single TCR beta chain. Stated treatment: around 19 received Ad26.COV2.S at low or high dose, single or two shots; roughly five received placebo; per-sample allocation not given. The samples date from day 63 after the first vaccine or placebo injection. The data were obtained in a study of Ad26.COV2.S vaccination and SARS-CoV-2 variants. V lost 2 bases to trimming and J lost 4 bases; unmatched junction nucleotides: 4. The germline V gene has CDR1 KGHDR and CDR2 SFDVKD. The length of the CDR3 is 15 residues. The protocol was immunoSEQ multiplex PCR, while the TCRdb copy is restricted to in-frame clones and leaves out a portion. The table has 300,000 to 350,000 clones, around nine tenths seen once; the top ten hold about 10%.

The sequenced sample was peripheral blood, obtained in a trial of Ad26.COV2.S vaccine versus placebo. The receptor's source is a person between 18 and 65 years old who received the Ad26.COV2.S COVID-19 vaccine or a placebo. The V call is TRBV24-1, the J call TRBJ2-5; 9 bases are shared with TRBD1. The CDR3 nucleotides read TGTGCCACCAGTGATTCGAGACAGGGGGGAGAGACCCAGTACTTC. Translation: CATSDSRQGGETQYF.